The 22 T cell receptor beta chains listed next were all sequenced from one sample in a study of T-cell reconstitution after alpha-beta-depleted transplantation in children. Unique molecular identifiers featured in how the TCRbeta library was prepared. MiXCR, run by TCRdb on the PCR reads, gives a single entry per CDR3 protein. Of just over 350,000 distinct CDR3 sequences listed, 13% are singletons. Sequences were derived from PBMCs, sampled from the stem cell graft. The receptors were sampled from a human donor who donated a stem cell graft to a child with Fanconi anemia.

This clonotype was seen a few times. V usage is TRBV18 and J usage is TRBJ2-1, with D perhaps assigned TRBD1 or TRBD2 (5 bases each). The CDR3 length is 14 residues. Germline V gene data show CDR1 as KGHSH and CDR2 as LQKENI. Trimming stripped 2 bases from V and 6 bases from J, with 11 bases between. The CDR3 sequence is CASSPSGPFNEQFF. The DNA of the CDR3 is TGTGCCAGCTCACCATCGGGGCCTTTCAATGAGCAGTTCTTC.

This clonotype was observed many times. CDR3 sequence: CASSHLAGSMNTEAFF. The CDR3 DNA reads TGTGCCAGCAGCCACCTGGCGGGCAGCATGAACACTGAAGCTTTCTTT. The chain has TRBV6-1 and TRBJ1-1; D unclear. The CDR3 runs 16 residues. CDR1 MNHNS and CDR2 SASEGT come from the germline V gene. V was pared by 6 bases and J by 0 bases, with 17 bases between.

This rearrangement joins TRBV7-6 to TRBJ2-7, with 8 bases fitting TRBD1. The CDR3 runs 14 residues. Trimming removed 2 bases from V and 2 bases from J; junction bases left unmatched: 2. Per the germline V gene, CDR1 is SGHVS and CDR2 is FNYEAQ. Here the CDR3 reads CASSLHRGAYEQYF. DNA of the CDR3: TGTGCCAGCAGCTTACACAGGGGGGCCTACGAGCAGTACTTC. The variable domain in full, completed from reference TRBV7-6 and TRBJ2-7, reads GAGVSQSPRYKVTKRGQDVALRCDPISGHVSLYWYRQALGQGPEFLTYFNYEAQQDKSGLPNDRFSAERPEGSISTLTIQRTEQRDSAMYRCASSLHRGAYEQYFGPGTRLTVT.

This clonotype has a count of ten or more. CDR3 DNA: TGTGCCAGCAGACTAACAGGGGCTGGCTATGGCTACACCTTC. Amino acid sequence: CASRLTGAGYGYTF. The rearrangement uses TRBV27 and TRBJ1-2, with TRBD1 matching 7 bases. This CDR3 has 14 amino acids. CDR1 MNHEY and CDR2 SMNVEV come from the germline V gene (reference sequence). With 6 bases clipped from V and 4 bases from J, the junction kept 8 bases outside the gene matches.

This clonotype has only a few counts. V usage is TRBV9 and J usage is TRBJ2-1, with D possibly called TRBD1 or TRBD2 (5 bases each). The CDR3 has 15 residues. The V end was cut by 3 bases, the J end by 2 bases, with 12 bases between. Germline V gene lookup returns CDR1 SGDLS and CDR2 YYNGEE. CDR3 DNA: TGTGCCAGCAGCGCTTTGCTGGGGGCCTACAATGAGCAGTTCTTC. Its translation: CASSALLGAYNEQFF.

This clonotype appeared a few times. V is TRBV12-3 or TRBV12-4 and J is TRBJ2-7; TRBD1 matches at 8 bases. The CDR3 covers 15 residues. Trimming took 5 bases from V and 2 from J; bases not matched to a gene: 8. DNA for the CDR3: TGTGCCAGCAGTCGAAGGGGGACAGGAACCTACGAGCAGTACTTC. It codes for CASSRRGTGTYEQYF.

The sample holds many counts of this clonotype. This rearrangement joins TRBV5-1 to TRBJ1-5; TRBD1 aligns across 7 bases. Trimming cost V 0 bases and J 6 bases; bases outside gene matches: 6. Per the germline V gene, CDR1 is SGHRS and CDR2 is YFSETQ. The CDR3 has 15 residues. CDR3 DNA: TGCGCCAGCAGCTTGGATGGCAGGGGGACTCAGCCCCAGCATTTT. It codes for CASSLDGRGTQPQHF.

The chain uses TRBV28 and TRBJ1-1, with D perhaps matching TRBD1 (5 bases). The CDR3 runs 18 residues. The ends were cut back, 1 base at V and 2 bases at J, with 20 bases in the middle. CDR1 is MDHEN, CDR2 SYDVKM, per germline. The CDR3 reads CASSLFLGGRPPNTEAFF. The CDR3 bases are TGTGCCAGCAGTTTATTTCTTGGGGGTCGACCACCTAACACTGAAGCTTTCTTT.

J is TRBJ1-5 and V is TRBV24-1; perhaps TRBD1 as D (6 bases). The V gene's germline CDR1 is KGHDR and CDR2 SFDVKD. CDR3 length equals 13 residues. Trimming took 2 bases from V and 9 from J, leaving 10 bases between them. This CDR3 is CATSDSGDRPQHF. The CDR3 DNA follows: TGTGCCACCAGTGATTCAGGGGATAGGCCCCAGCATTTT.

J is TRBJ2-7 and V is TRBV10-3; 9 positions match TRBD1. The junction had 12 bases not matched to a gene; V was cut back by 6 bases and J by 0 bases. CDR1 is ENHRY and CDR2 is SYGVKD in the germline V gene. This CDR3 region has 17 residues. The CDR3 loop reads CAIRDTRQGDTSYEQYF. Here the CDR3 DNA reads TGTGCCATCAGAGATACCAGACAGGGGGACACCTCCTACGAGCAGTACTTC.

This clonotype was seen many times. The rearrangement links TRBV20-1 to TRBJ2-3; 7 bases agree with TRBD1. This CDR3 region has 15 residues. The V gene end was trimmed by 5 bases and the J gene end by 2 bases; junction bases not matched to a gene: 10. From germline, CDR1 is DFQATT and CDR2 SNEGSKA (reference sequence). The CDR3 spells CSARIPGQITDTQYF. The CDR3 DNA reads TGCAGTGCTCGTATACCGGGACAGATCACAGATACGCAGTATTTT.

This clonotype was counted between two and nine times. The chain employs TRBV20-1 and TRBJ2-1, with 11 bases fitting TRBD1. Trimming cost V 2 bases and J 9 bases; bases outside gene matches: 6. The CDR3 totals 14 residues. Germline CDR1 is DFQATT and CDR2 is SNEGSKA (reference sequence). This CDR3 is CSARRGQGATEQFF. Here the CDR3 DNA reads TGCAGTGCTAGACGTGGACAGGGGGCGACTGAGCAGTTCTTC.

This clonotype was counted only a few times. The chain joins TRBV6-5 to TRBJ1-4, with 9 positions matching TRBD1. Trimming took 0 bases from V and 15 from J; bases not matched to a gene: 14. Germline assignment: CDR1 MNHEY and CDR2 SVGAGI. The CDR3 is made up of 16 amino acids. The CDR3 coding sequence is TGTGCCAGCAGTTACTCCGCCAATAACGGACAGGGGAAATTGTTTTTT. Residues: CASSYSANNGQGKLFF.

This clonotype was observed a single time. A much larger clone sits a single nucleotide away, making a read error possible. The V and J genes are TRBV4-3 and TRBJ1-1; D ambiguous. Germline CDR1 and CDR2: LGHNA and YSLEER. The CDR3 totals 14 residues. With 0 bases removed from V and 0 bases from J, the gap between germline ends came to 5 bases. CDR3 coding DNA: TGCGCCAGCAGCCAAGATTGCGTGAACACTGAAGCTTTCTTT. Its translation: CASSQDCVNTEAFF.

This clonotype occurred a few times. This chain connects TRBV24-1 to TRBJ2-5, with 10 bases matching TRBD1. CDR1 KGHDR and CDR2 SFDVKD come from the germline V gene. The CDR3 extends over 17 amino acids. The V segment lost 6 bases and the J segment 1 base; nucleotides outside the gene matches: 10. CDR3 sequence reads: CATSLDRDRGLQETQYF. The CDR3 DNA reads TGTGCCACCAGTCTTGACCGGGACAGGGGACTCCAAGAGACCCAGTACTTC.

This clonotype was counted a few times. This sequence joins TRBV6-2 or TRBV6-3 and TRBJ2-2, with a possible D match to TRBD2 (6 bases). The CDR3 runs to 15 residues. V gave up 6 bases and J gave up 7 bases, with 18 bases separating them. Germline CDR1 and CDR2: MNHEY and SVGEGT. In DNA form, the CDR3 reads TGTGCCAGCAGACCCAGCGGGCCTACCCACGGGGAGCTGTTTTTT. Translation gives CASRPSGPTHGELFF.

About this clonotype: This could be a read error, since a much larger clone is one nucleotide away. V gene TRBV10-3 combines with J gene TRBJ1-1, with D possibly TRBD1 on 5 matching bases. The V gene's germline CDR1 is ENHRY and CDR2 SYGVKD. The V end was cut by 5 bases, the J end by 7 bases, with 8 bases between. The CDR3 is 11 amino acids. The CDR3 DNA follows: TGTGCCATCAGTCGGGACCGTGAAGCTTTCTTT. It specifies CAISRDREAFF.

V usage is TRBV7-6 and J usage is TRBJ2-5; 8 bases fit TRBD1. There are 15 residues in the CDR3. V was clipped by 3 bases and J by 2 bases; unmatched bases: 5. Germline CDR1 SGHVS, CDR2 FNYEAQ. DNA of the CDR3: TGTGCCAGCAGCTTCGGACAGGGTATACAAGAGACCCAGTACTTC. Translation gives CASSFGQGIQETQYF.

This clonotype has a handful of counts. The chain carries TRBV19 and TRBJ2-7, with D possibly being TRBD1 (6 bases). Germline V gives CDR1 LNHDA, CDR2 SQIVND (reference sequence). This CDR3 is built from 16 residues. V lost 4 bases and J 5 bases, leaving 21 bases between the germline ends. The DNA for the CDR3 is TGTGCCAGTAGTACCTCAGGGGCAGACGTGGGACACGAGCAGTACTTC. It translates to CASSTSGADVGHEQYF.

In its sample, this clonotype was seen many times. This chain links TRBV27 with TRBJ2-3; a possible D gene is TRBD2 (7 bases). This CDR3 has 16 amino acids. The germline CDR1 and CDR2 sequences are MNHEY and SMNVEV (reference sequence). V lost 6 bases to trimming and J lost 8 bases, with 24 bases between them. The CDR3 spells CASSSPGGGPRGTQYF. For the CDR3, the DNA is TGTGCCAGCAGCTCCCCCGGGGGAGGGCCCAGGGGTACGCAGTATTTT.

This chain uses TRBV29-1 with TRBJ1-4; no firm D call. V was clipped by 6 bases and J by 0 bases, with 8 bases between them. Germline-derived CDR1 and CDR2 are SQVTM and ANQGSEA. The CDR3 sequence is 13 residues long. CDR3 DNA sequence: TGCAGCGTCACCCCTGCAACTAATGAAAAACTGTTTTTT. It codes for CSVTPATNEKLFF.

On this clonotype itself: Given a much more abundant clone one base away, this may be a read error. The chain is built from TRBV5-1 and TRBJ1-2; no reliable D call. Trimming removed 0 bases from V and 5 bases from J, with 11 bases in between. Germline CDR1 SGHRS, CDR2 YFSETQ. CDR3 length: 14 residues. The CDR3 DNA follows: TGCGCCAGCAGCTTGGACCGATTAGGGTATGGCTACACCTTC. Translation gives CASSLDRLGYGYTF.